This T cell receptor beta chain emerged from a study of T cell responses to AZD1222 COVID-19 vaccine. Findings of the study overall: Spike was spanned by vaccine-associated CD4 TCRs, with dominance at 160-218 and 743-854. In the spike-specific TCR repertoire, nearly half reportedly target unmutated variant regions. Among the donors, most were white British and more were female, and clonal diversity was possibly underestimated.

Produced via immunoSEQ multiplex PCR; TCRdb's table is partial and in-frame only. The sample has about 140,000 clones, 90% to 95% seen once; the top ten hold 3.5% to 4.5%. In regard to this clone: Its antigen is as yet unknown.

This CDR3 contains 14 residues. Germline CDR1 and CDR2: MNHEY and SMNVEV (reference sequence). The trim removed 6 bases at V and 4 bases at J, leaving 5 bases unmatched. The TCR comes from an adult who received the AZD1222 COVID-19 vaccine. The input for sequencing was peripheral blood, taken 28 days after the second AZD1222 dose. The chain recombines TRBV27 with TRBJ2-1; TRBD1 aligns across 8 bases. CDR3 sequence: CASRTGDAYNEQFF. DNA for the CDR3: TGTGCCAGCAGGACAGGGGACGCATACAATGAGCAGTTCTTC.